The 5 T cell receptor beta chains presented below share a single source sample, sequenced in a study of T cell responses to AZD1222 COVID-19 vaccine. Assay: immunoSEQ multiplex PCR; the TCRdb copy retains only in-frame clones and omits some. The sample has tens of thousands of clones; 80% to 90% are singletons. The sequencing used peripheral blood, collected 28 days after the second AZD1222 dose. All receptors come from an adult who received the AZD1222 COVID-19 vaccine.

The V and J genes are TRBV27 and TRBJ1-5; 8 positions agree with TRBD1. Germline assignment: CDR1 MNHEY and CDR2 SMNVEV (reference sequence). Germline trimming cut 4 bases from V and 8 bases from J; bases unmatched to any gene: 10. The CDR3 covers 15 residues. The CDR3 DNA reads TGTGCCAGCAGTTCGGGGACAGGCACGTTAGAGCCCCAGCATTTT. It yields the protein CASSSGTGTLEPQHF.

The V and J genes are TRBV12-3 or TRBV12-4 and TRBJ1-2, with 8 nucleotides matching TRBD1. V lost 6 bases and J lost 6; bases outside the gene matches: 6. The CDR3 is made up of 13 amino acids. CDR3 sequence: CASSRDRRNGYTF. The CDR3 bases are TGTGCCAGCAGCCGGGACAGGAGAAATGGCTACACCTTC.

CDR3 sequence reads: CASSPTGAYGNTIYF. CDR3 in DNA: TGTGCCAGCAGTCCGACAGGGGCATACGGAAACACCATATATTTT. The chain is built from TRBV27 and TRBJ1-3; TRBD1 matches at 8 bases. With 5 bases clipped from V and 4 bases from J, the junction kept 7 bases outside the gene matches. Looked up from germline, CDR1 is MNHEY and CDR2 is SMNVEV (reference sequence). CDR3 size: 15 residues.

The rearrangement uses TRBV7-9 and TRBJ2-7; D perhaps matches TRBD2 (5 bases). Germline loops: CDR1 SEHNR, CDR2 FQNEAQ (reference sequence). CDR3 length equals 12 residues. Trimming removed 4 bases at V and 8 bases at J, with 12 bases between. CDR3 coding DNA: TGTGCCAGCAGCTCCGGACTCGACCAGCAGTACTTC. As protein: CASSSGLDQQYF.

V is TRBV6-1 and J is TRBJ1-5; no reliable D call. The CDR3 loop spans 15 amino acids. In germline, CDR1 is MNHNS, CDR2 SASEGT. The V end was cut by 2 bases, the J end by 8 bases, with 16 bases between. This CDR3 is CASSESRTGSEPQHF. Written as DNA, the CDR3 is TGTGCCAGCAGTGAATCCCGGACCGGGTCGGAGCCCCAGCATTTT.